A single sample gave rise to the 32 T cell receptor beta chains below, sequenced in a study of PD-1 blockade in classical Hodgkin lymphoma (TCRdb year 2020). The receptor library was made with the immunoSEQ multiplex PCR assay. Not all clones reach the TCRdb copy of this immuneACCESS table, which keeps in-frame sequences only. Checked studies attribute under half of the gap to unresolved V genes and leave the rest unexplained. The sample includes 25,000 to 35,000 clones, with more than 80% observed a single time. The ten largest clones capture about 0.59% of the sample. Explained via the paper, the time point label denotes: cycle 4 day 1 (C4D1), after 6 weeks of nivolumab. Every trial patient had relapsed following autologous stem cell transplantation, and prior brentuximab vedotin exposure was what differed among cohorts A, B and C. CD4+ T cells were purified from thawed PBMCs by magnetic negative selection with a Miltenyi CD4+ T cell isolation kit.

The sample was CD4+ T cells from blood, taken before the fourth cycle of nivolumab. The receptors shown here come from a human donor with classical Hodgkin lymphoma.

CDR3 sequence reads: CASSTEYYGYTF. The DNA for the CDR3 is TGTGCCAGCAGTACAGAGTACTATGGCTACACCTTC. The rearrangement links TRBV7-9 to TRBJ1-2; D gene ambiguous. Trimming took off 6 bases at V and 3 bases at J, with 8 bases between the two ends. Germline V gives CDR1 SEHNR, CDR2 FQNEAQ (reference sequence). The CDR3 covers 12 residues. Full variable domain (rest looked up from reference TRBV7-9 and TRBJ1-2): DTGVSQNPRHKITKRGQNVTFRCDPISEHNRLYWYRQTLGQGPEFLTYFQNEAQLEKSRLLSDRFSAERPKGSFSTLEIQRTEQGDSAMYLCASSTEYYGYTFGSGTRLTVV.

This clone was counted a single time. The DNA for the CDR3 is TGTGCCAGCAGCGTCCGGACTAGCTTGAACACCGGGGAGCTGTTTTTT. Amino acids: CASSVRTSLNTGELFF. The chain recombines TRBV9 with TRBJ2-2; 8 bases align to TRBD2. In germline, CDR1 is SGDLS, CDR2 YYNGEE. This CDR3 region has 16 residues. V lost 2 bases to trimming and J lost 1 base; unmatched junction nucleotides: 4.

This clone was seen a handful of times. V is TRBV2 and J is TRBJ2-3, with a weak D call TRBD2 (6 bases). CDR1 is SNHLY, CDR2 FYNNEI, per germline. V lost 5 bases to trimming and J lost 2 bases, with 14 bases between them. This CDR3 comprises 15 residues. CDR3 residues: CASSLMGLTTDTQYF. The CDR3 DNA follows: TGTGCCAGCAGTTTAATGGGACTCACCACAGATACGCAGTATTTT.

The gene calls are TRBV7-9 and TRBJ2-3; D is undetermined. The V end lost 2 bases, the J end lost 5 bases, and 17 bases lay between the germline ends. Germline assignment: CDR1 SEHNR and CDR2 FQNEAQ (reference sequence). The CDR3 is 16 amino acids. For the CDR3, the DNA is TGTGCCAGCAGCTTAAGCCTCCGACCTGGGCAAGATACGCAGTATTTT. It encodes CASSLSLRPGQDTQYF.

This chain uses TRBV6-6 with TRBJ2-7; a possible D gene is TRBD2 (5 bases). Trimming pared 4 bases from V and 3 bases from J, leaving 13 bases between. From germline, CDR1 is MNHNY and CDR2 SVGAGI (reference sequence). This CDR3 has 14 amino acids. This CDR3 reads CASSSDWRNYEQYF. In DNA form, the CDR3 reads TGTGCCAGCAGTTCCGACTGGAGGAACTACGAGCAGTACTTC.

The chain recombines TRBV5-1 with TRBJ1-2; the D gene is possibly TRBD1 (5 bases). Trimming shortened V by 0 bases and J by 4 bases, and 7 bases separated the two germline ends. The CDR3 has 13 amino acids. Germline CDR1 SGHRS, CDR2 YFSETQ. CDR3 amino acids: CASSLGTPYGYTF. The CDR3 DNA reads TGCGCCAGCAGCTTGGGGACACCCTATGGCTACACCTTC.

This sequence joins TRBV5-1 and TRBJ1-4; 9 nucleotides match TRBD1. The CDR3 is 14 residues long. From germline, CDR1 is SGHRS and CDR2 YFSETQ. The junction had 5 bases not matched to a gene; V was cut back by 4 bases and J by 7 bases. In DNA form, the CDR3 reads TGCGCCAGCAGCACCGACAGGGGGAGTGAAAAACTGTTTTTT. Protein product: CASSTDRGSEKLFF. Together with reference TRBV5-1 and TRBJ1-4, the CDR3 gives the full variable domain: KAGVTQTPRYLIKTRGQQVTLSCSPISGHRSVSWYQQTPGQGLQFLFEYFSETQRNKGNFPGRFSGRQFSNSRSEMNVSTLELGDSALYLCASSTDRGSEKLFFGSGTQLSVL.

The chain combines TRBV27 with TRBJ1-2; D gene unclear. This CDR3 contains 13 residues. CDR1 is MNHEY, CDR2 SMNVEV, per germline (reference sequence). V lost 7 bases to trimming and J lost 8 bases, with 17 bases between them. CDR3 DNA sequence: TGTGCCAGCACCAAAGGGAGAGGGAACGGCTACACCTTC. This codes for CASTKGRGNGYTF.

The chain combines TRBV5-1 with TRBJ2-5; D tentatively fits TRBD1 or TRBD2 (5 bases each). V lost 5 bases and J lost 5, with 19 bases in between. CDR1 is SGHRS and CDR2 is YFSETQ in the germline V gene. The CDR3 runs to 15 residues. The CDR3 DNA reads TGCGCCAGCAGGGTGGGGGTCACCTCCGGGGAGACCCAGTACTTC. Encoded protein: CASRVGVTSGETQYF. Full variable domain (remainder filled in from reference TRBV5-1 and TRBJ2-5): KAGVTQTPRYLIKTRGQQVTLSCSPISGHRSVSWYQQTPGQGLQFLFEYFSETQRNKGNFPGRFSGRQFSNSRSEMNVSTLELGDSALYLCASRVGVTSGETQYFGPGTRLLVL.

This chain connects TRBV5-1 to TRBJ2-3; 7 bases agree with TRBD1. The germline V gene encodes CDR1 SGHRS and CDR2 YFSETQ. This CDR3 has 17 amino acids. J was trimmed by 6 bases and V by 1 base; bases with no gene match: 14. CDR3 DNA sequence: TGCGCCAGCAGCTTGAATTGGCGGGCTAGAGGGGGCGATACGCAGTATTTT. This codes for CASSLNWRARGGDTQYF.

The chain carries TRBV7-3 and TRBJ1-2; 9 bases are a match to TRBD1. The germline CDR1 and CDR2 sequences are SGHTA and FQGTGA. V trimming: 4 bases; J trimming: 4 bases; junction bases outside the gene matches: 7. CDR3 length: 15 amino acids. The CDR3 bases are TGTGCCAGCAGCTCTTCGGGACAGGGAGGCTATGGCTACACCTTC. Residues: CASSSSGQGGYGYTF.

The chain uses TRBV5-1 and TRBJ1-1; 7 nucleotides agree with TRBD1. The CDR3 sequence is 12 residues long. J lost 8 bases, V lost 4 bases, and 5 bases had no gene match. Germline CDR1 is SGHRS and CDR2 is YFSETQ. CDR3 region: CASSLGGLEAFF. The CDR3, as DNA: TGCGCCAGCAGCCTAGGGGGCTTAGAAGCTTTCTTT.

The J gene is TRBJ2-1, the V gene TRBV5-1; TRBD2 aligns across 15 bases. The J segment lost 8 bases and the V segment lost 4 bases, leaving 4 bases of the junction unmatched. CDR1 is SGHRS and CDR2 is YFSETQ in the germline V gene. The CDR3 extends over 15 amino acids. In nucleotides, the CDR3 is TGCGCCAGCAGCGTGGGACTAGCGGGGGGCTATGAGCAGTTCTTC. Encoded protein: CASSVGLAGGYEQFF. The variable domain in full, completed from reference TRBV5-1 and TRBJ2-1, reads KAGVTQTPRYLIKTRGQQVTLSCSPISGHRSVSWYQQTPGQGLQFLFEYFSETQRNKGNFPGRFSGRQFSNSRSEMNVSTLELGDSALYLCASSVGLAGGYEQFFGPGTRLTVL.

V is TRBV12-5 and J is TRBJ1-1; D ambiguous. Trimming stripped 0 bases from V and 0 bases from J, with 14 bases between. Per germline, CDR1 LGHNT and CDR2 FRNRAP. This CDR3 comprises 17 residues. The CDR3 protein is CASGLVVSEGMNTEAFF. Written as DNA, the CDR3 is TGTGCTAGTGGTTTGGTGGTGTCGGAGGGTATGAACACTGAAGCTTTCTTT.

The chain has TRBV4-1 and TRBJ1-5; 12 nucleotides agree with TRBD1. The CDR3 loop spans 16 amino acids. Looked up from germline, CDR1 is MGHRA and CDR2 is YSYEKL. J was trimmed by 6 bases and V by 0 bases; bases with no gene match: 3. The CDR3 bases are TGCGCCAGCAGCCAAGATGGGACAGGGGGCGGTCAGCCCCAGCATTTT. Protein product: CASSQDGTGGGQPQHF.

This clone was seen a few times. The rearrangement links TRBV6-1 to TRBJ1-4, with unresolved D. Germline values: CDR1 MNHNS, CDR2 SASEGT. Deletions cut 3 bases from V and 1 base from J, with 15 bases between. The CDR3 has 17 residues. CDR3 amino acids: CASSDLGRGKTNEKLFF. CDR3 DNA: TGTGCCAGCAGTGATTTGGGGAGAGGGAAAACTAATGAAAAACTGTTTTTT.

This clone was recorded once. The CDR3 nucleotides are TGCGCCAGCAGCCCCCTCCCGACTAGCGGGGACCAGTTCTTC. This codes for CASSPLPTSGDQFF. The rearrangement links TRBV5-1 to TRBJ2-1; 11 bases agree with TRBD2. V gave up 4 bases and J gave up 13 bases; unmatched junction bases: 10. In germline, CDR1 is SGHRS, CDR2 YFSETQ. The CDR3 totals 14 residues.

The chain is built from TRBV2 and TRBJ1-6, with no clear D. Trimming removed 3 bases at V and 9 bases at J, with 12 bases between. CDR3 length: 14 amino acids. Germline V gene lookup returns CDR1 SNHLY and CDR2 FYNNEI. The CDR3 spells CASSEEQQPSPLHF. The CDR3 coding sequence is TGTGCCAGCAGTGAGGAACAGCAACCTTCACCCCTCCACTTT.

In its sample, this clone was seen once. The V call is TRBV15, the J call TRBJ2-5; 7 bases line up with TRBD1. After removal of 5 bases from V and 5 bases from J, the junction contained 11 bases not matched to a gene. CDR1 is LNHNV, CDR2 YYDKDF, per germline (reference sequence). The CDR3 length is 15 residues. The CDR3 protein is CATSPTGVFRETQYF. Here the CDR3 DNA reads TGTGCCACCAGCCCTACAGGGGTCTTTAGGGAGACCCAGTACTTC.

The V and J genes are TRBV5-1 and TRBJ1-4; no clear D. The V gene's germline CDR1 is SGHRS and CDR2 YFSETQ. Trimming left V 4 bases short and J 3 bases short, with 13 bases between. The CDR3 covers 15 residues. The CDR3 sequence is CASSLSAGSNEKLFF. The CDR3 DNA is TGCGCCAGCAGCCTCTCCGCGGGTTCTAATGAAAAACTGTTTTTT.

This clone has only one observation. V usage is TRBV4-2 and J usage is TRBJ2-2, with 8 positions matching TRBD1. Unmatched junction bases numbered 3, after V lost 2 bases and J lost 7 bases. In germline, CDR1 is LGHNA, CDR2 YNFKEQ. The CDR3 loop spans 14 amino acids. CDR3 region: CASSQNRGVGELFF. CDR3 in DNA: TGTGCCAGCAGCCAAAACAGGGGGGTCGGGGAGCTGTTTTTT.

In this sample, this clone turned up a few times. The chain recombines TRBV5-6 with TRBJ2-2, with 8 bases lining up with TRBD2. CDR1 and CDR2 (germline): SGHDT, YYEEEE. V trimming: 4 bases; J trimming: 2 bases; junction bases outside the gene matches: 10. This CDR3 spans 17 amino acids. This CDR3 reads CASSAGGTRVNTGELFF. The CDR3 bases are TGTGCCAGCAGCGCTGGCGGGACTAGAGTTAACACCGGGGAGCTGTTTTTT.

The gene calls are TRBV5-1 and TRBJ2-2; D unclear. The CDR3 is 15 residues long. Looked up from germline, CDR1 is SGHRS and CDR2 is YFSETQ. V dropped 4 bases and J dropped 4 bases, with 14 bases sitting between them. The CDR3 DNA is TGCGCCAGCAGCCCTCGAGTGGGTAGCACCGGGGAGCTGTTTTTT. Protein sequence: CASSPRVGSTGELFF.

V gene TRBV29-1 combines with J gene TRBJ1-4; 9 bases map to TRBD1. CDR3 length equals 15 residues. Germline trimming cut 6 bases from V and 7 bases from J; bases unmatched to any gene: 12. Germline V gene sequence: CDR1 SQVTM, CDR2 ANQGSEA. The CDR3 nucleotides are TGCAGCGTCGGAGTACCTCAGGGACAGGGTGAAAAACTGTTTTTT. This encodes CSVGVPQGQGEKLFF.

This clone has a single count. The chain uses TRBV11-2 and TRBJ2-6, with no clear D. Trimming cost V 5 bases and J 0 bases, with 11 bases left between them. This CDR3 has 16 residues. CDR1 is SGHAT and CDR2 is FQNNGV in the germline V gene. Here the CDR3 reads CASSPFSSSGANVLTF. The CDR3, as DNA: TGTGCCAGCAGCCCCTTCTCAAGCTCTGGGGCCAACGTCCTGACTTTC.

The V call is TRBV5-1, the J call TRBJ2-2, with 8 bases identical to TRBD1. There are 15 residues in the CDR3. Trimming cost V 0 bases and J 4 bases; bases outside gene matches: 2. CDR1 and CDR2 from the germline V gene are SGHRS and YFSETQ. CDR3 DNA: TGCGCCAGCAGCTTGGTGGGACAGGCCACCGGGGAGCTGTTTTTT. Translating it yields CASSLVGQATGELFF.

V gene TRBV6-5 combines with J gene TRBJ1-1; a weak D match, TRBD1 (5 bases). Germline CDR1 and CDR2: MNHEY and SVGAGI. Trimming shortened V by 2 bases and J by 7 bases, and 11 bases separated the two germline ends. This CDR3 contains 13 residues. CDR3 bases: TGTGCCAGCAGTTACACAGGAGTAAATGAAGCTTTCTTT. This codes for CASSYTGVNEAFF.

The genes are TRBV30 and TRBJ2-1; no clear D. V lost 0 bases and J 5 bases, leaving 8 bases between the germline ends. CDR1 and CDR2 (germline): GTSNPN, SVGIG (reference sequence). The CDR3 contains 13 residues. The CDR3 protein is CAWSVFQNNEQFF. DNA of the CDR3: TGTGCCTGGAGTGTATTCCAGAACAATGAGCAGTTCTTC.

This sequence joins TRBV6-1 and TRBJ1-3, with unresolved D. The length of the CDR3 is 14 residues. The V gene's germline CDR1 is MNHNS and CDR2 SASEGT. The V gene lost 2 bases and the J gene lost 2 bases, with 7 bases spanning the gap. The CDR3 loop is CASSEKRPGNTIYF. The CDR3 coding sequence is TGTGCCAGCAGTGAAAAGCGACCTGGAAACACCATATATTTT.

J is TRBJ2-3 and V is TRBV5-1; TRBD1 aligns across 7 bases. Germline CDR1 reads SGHRS; CDR2 reads YFSETQ. CDR3 length equals 14 residues. V lost 4 bases, J lost 2 bases, and 4 bases stayed unmatched. The CDR3 region is CASSTRGPTDTQYF. The DNA of the CDR3 is TGCGCCAGCAGCACGAGGGGGCCCACAGATACGCAGTATTTT. The variable domain in full, completed from reference TRBV5-1 and TRBJ2-3, reads KAGVTQTPRYLIKTRGQQVTLSCSPISGHRSVSWYQQTPGQGLQFLFEYFSETQRNKGNFPGRFSGRQFSNSRSEMNVSTLELGDSALYLCASSTRGPTDTQYFGPGTRLTVL.

The genes are TRBV11-2 and TRBJ1-2; a weak D match, TRBD1 (6 bases). Trimming removed 5 bases at V and 3 bases at J, with 16 bases between. Germline CDR1 SGHAT, CDR2 FQNNGV. The CDR3 length is 15 residues. This CDR3 is CASSPLRKGDYGYTF. The DNA for the CDR3 is TGTGCCAGCAGCCCGCTACGGAAGGGGGACTATGGCTACACCTTC.

The chain joins TRBV9 to TRBJ2-3; D gene ambiguous. V lost 0 bases to trimming and J lost 3 bases, with 8 bases between them. The germline V gene encodes CDR1 SGDLS and CDR2 YYNGEE. There are 14 residues in the CDR3. The CDR3 sequence is CASSVGLVTDTQYF. The CDR3 DNA is TGTGCCAGCAGCGTAGGCCTAGTAACAGATACGCAGTATTTT.